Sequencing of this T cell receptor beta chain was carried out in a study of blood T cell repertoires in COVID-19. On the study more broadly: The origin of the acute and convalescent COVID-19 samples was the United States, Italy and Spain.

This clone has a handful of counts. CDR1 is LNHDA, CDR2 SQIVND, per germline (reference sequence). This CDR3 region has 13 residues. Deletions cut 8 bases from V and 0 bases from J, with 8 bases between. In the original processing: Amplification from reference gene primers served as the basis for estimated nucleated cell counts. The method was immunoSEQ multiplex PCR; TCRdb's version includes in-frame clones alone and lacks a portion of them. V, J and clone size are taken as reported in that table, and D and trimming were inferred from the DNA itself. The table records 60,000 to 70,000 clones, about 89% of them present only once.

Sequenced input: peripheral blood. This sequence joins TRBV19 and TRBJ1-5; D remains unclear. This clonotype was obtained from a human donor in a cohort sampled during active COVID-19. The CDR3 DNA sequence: TGTGCCAGTGCTGCGCCTAGCAATCAGCCCCAGCATTTT. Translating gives CASAAPSNQPQHF. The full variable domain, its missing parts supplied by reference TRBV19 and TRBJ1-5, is DGGITQSPKYLFRKEGQNVTLSCEQNLNHDAMYWYRQDPGQGLRLIYYSQIVNDFQKGDIAEGYSVSREKKESFPLTVTSAQKNPTAFYLCASAAPSNQPQHFGDGTRLSIL.